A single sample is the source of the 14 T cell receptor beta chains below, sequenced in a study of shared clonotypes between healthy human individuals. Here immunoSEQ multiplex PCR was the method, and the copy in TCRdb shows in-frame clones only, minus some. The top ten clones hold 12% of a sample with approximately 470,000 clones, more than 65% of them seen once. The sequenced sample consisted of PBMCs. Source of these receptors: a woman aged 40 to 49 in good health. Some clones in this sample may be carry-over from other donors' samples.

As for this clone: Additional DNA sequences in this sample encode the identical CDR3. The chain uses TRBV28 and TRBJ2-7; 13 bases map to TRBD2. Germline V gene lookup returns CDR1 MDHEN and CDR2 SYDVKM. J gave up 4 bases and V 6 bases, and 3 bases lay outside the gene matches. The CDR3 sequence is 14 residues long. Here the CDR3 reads CASSGTSGIYEQYF. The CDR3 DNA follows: TGTGCCAGCAGCGGGACTAGCGGGATTTACGAGCAGTACTTC.

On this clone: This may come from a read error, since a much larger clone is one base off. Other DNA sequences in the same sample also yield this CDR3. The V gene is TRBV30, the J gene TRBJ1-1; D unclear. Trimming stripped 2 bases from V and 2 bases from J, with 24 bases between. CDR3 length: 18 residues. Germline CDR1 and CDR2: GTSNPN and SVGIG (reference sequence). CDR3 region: CAWSPFGLGGLGNTEAFF. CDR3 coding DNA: TGTGCCTGGAGTCCCTTCGGCTTGGGTGGGTTAGGTAACACTGAAGCTTTCTTT.

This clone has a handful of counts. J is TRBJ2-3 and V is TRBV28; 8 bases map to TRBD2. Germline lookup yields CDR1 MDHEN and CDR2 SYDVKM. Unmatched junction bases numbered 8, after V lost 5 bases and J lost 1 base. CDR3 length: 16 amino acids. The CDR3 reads CASSTLAEGGTDTQYF. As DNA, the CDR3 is TGTGCCAGCAGTACACTAGCGGAGGGGGGCACAGATACGCAGTATTTT. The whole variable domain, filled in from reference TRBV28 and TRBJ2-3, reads DVKVTQSSRYLVKRTGEKVFLECVQDMDHENMFWYRQDPGLGLRLIYFSYDVKMKEKGDIPEGYSVSREKKERFSLILESASTNQTSMYLCASSTLAEGGTDTQYFGPGTRLTVL.

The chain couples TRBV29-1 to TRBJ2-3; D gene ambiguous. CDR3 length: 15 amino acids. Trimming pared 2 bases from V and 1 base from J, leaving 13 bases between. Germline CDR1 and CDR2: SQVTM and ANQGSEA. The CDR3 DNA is TGCAGCGTTGAATCAACCGTAGGTGGCACAGATACGCAGTATTTT. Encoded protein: CSVESTVGGTDTQYF.

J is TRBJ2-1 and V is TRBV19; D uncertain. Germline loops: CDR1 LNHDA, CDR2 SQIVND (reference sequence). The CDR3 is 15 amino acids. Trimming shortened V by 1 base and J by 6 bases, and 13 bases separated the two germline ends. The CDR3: CASSIVPGPANEQFF. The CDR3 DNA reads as TGTGCCAGTAGTATAGTCCCGGGCCCAGCCAATGAGCAGTTCTTC.

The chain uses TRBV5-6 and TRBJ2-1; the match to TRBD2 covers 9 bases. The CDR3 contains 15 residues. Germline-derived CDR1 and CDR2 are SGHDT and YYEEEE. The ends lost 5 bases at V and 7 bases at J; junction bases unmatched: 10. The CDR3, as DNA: TGTGCCAGCAGGGTGGCGGGAGGGCCCGATAATGAGCAGTTCTTC. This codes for CASRVAGGPDNEQFF.

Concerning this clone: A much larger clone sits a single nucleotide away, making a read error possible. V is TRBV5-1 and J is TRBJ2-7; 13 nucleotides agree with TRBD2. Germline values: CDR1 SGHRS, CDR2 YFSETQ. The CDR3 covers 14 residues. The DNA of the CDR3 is TGTGCCAGCAGCCCGGGACTAGCGGGGTACGAGCAGTACTTC. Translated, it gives CASSPGLAGYEQYF.

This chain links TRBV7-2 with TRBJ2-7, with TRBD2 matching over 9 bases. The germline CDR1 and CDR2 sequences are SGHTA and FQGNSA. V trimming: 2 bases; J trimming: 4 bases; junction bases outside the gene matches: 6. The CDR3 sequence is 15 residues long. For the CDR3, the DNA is TGTGCCAGCAGCTTAAATGGCGGGAGGGGGTACGAGCAGTACTTC. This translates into CASSLNGGRGYEQYF.

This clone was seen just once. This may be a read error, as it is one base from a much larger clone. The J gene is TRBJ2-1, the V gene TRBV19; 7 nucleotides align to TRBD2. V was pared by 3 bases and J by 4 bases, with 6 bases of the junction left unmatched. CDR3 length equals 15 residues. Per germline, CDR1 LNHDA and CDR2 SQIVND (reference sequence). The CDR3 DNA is TGTGCCAGTAGTATTTCAGCGGGAAATTACAATGAGCAGTTCTTC. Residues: CASSISAGNYNEQFF.

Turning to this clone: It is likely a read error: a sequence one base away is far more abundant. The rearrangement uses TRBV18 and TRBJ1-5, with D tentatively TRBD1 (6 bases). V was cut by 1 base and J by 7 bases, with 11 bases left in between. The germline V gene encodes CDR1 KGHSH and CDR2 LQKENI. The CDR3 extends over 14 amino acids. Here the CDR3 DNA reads TGTGCCAGCTCACCACGGGGGGCCGAGCAGCCCCAGCATTTT. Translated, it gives CASSPRGAEQPQHF.

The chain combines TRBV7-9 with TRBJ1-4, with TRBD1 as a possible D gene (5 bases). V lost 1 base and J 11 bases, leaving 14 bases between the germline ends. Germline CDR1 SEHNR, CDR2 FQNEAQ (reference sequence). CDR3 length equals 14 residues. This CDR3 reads CASSLDDSGGKLFF. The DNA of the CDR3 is TGTGCCAGCAGCTTAGACGACAGTGGGGGGAAACTGTTTTTT.

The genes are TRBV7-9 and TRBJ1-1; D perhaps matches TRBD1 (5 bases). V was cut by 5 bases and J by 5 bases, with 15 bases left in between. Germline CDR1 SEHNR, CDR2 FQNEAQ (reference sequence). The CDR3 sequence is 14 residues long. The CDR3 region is CASSPWGEETEAFF. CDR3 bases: TGTGCCAGCAGCCCTTGGGGGGAAGAGACTGAAGCTTTCTTT. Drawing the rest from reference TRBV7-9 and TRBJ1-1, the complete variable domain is DTGVSQNPRHKITKRGQNVTFRCDPISEHNRLYWYRQTLGQGPEFLTYFQNEAQLEKSRLLSDRFSAERPKGSFSTLEIQRTEQGDSAMYLCASSPWGEETEAFFGQGTRLTVV.

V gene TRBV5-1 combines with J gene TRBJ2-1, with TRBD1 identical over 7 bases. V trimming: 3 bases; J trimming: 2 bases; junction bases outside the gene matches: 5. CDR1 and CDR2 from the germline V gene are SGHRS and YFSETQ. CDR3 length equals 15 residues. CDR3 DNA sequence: TGCGCCAGCAGCTCGGACAGGCCCCCCTACAATGAGCAGTTCTTC. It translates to CASSSDRPPYNEQFF.

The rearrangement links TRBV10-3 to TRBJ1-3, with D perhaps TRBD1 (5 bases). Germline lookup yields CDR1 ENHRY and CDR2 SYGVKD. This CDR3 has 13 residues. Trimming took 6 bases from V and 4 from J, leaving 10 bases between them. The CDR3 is CAIRAGTGNTIYF. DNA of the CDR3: TGTGCCATCAGGGCAGGGACCGGAAACACCATATATTTT.